The source of this TCR beta chain is a study of blood T cell repertoires in COVID-19. The V gene end was trimmed by 2 bases and the J gene end by 2 bases; junction bases not matched to a gene: 0. CDR3 length equals 15 residues. Germline CDR1 and CDR2: SGHTA and FQGTGA. TCRdb keeps only in-frame clones here, not all; method: immunoSEQ multiplex PCR. The sample contains 180,000 or so clones, about 86% of which appear only once. This sequence joins TRBV7-3 and TRBJ2-6, with 7 nucleotides matching TRBD2. Sample: peripheral blood. This TCR came from a man aged 18 to 29 with acute or convalescent COVID-19. The CDR3 sequence is CASSLGTTGANVLTF. The CDR3 region has the DNA TGTGCCAGCAGCTTAGGGACTACTGGGGCCAACGTCCTGACTTTC.